This T cell receptor (beta chain) was obtained from a study of T cells after yellow fever vaccination. MiXCR was run by TCRdb on the 5' RACE reads, yielding one entry per CDR3 protein. The sample lists 300,000 to 400,000 distinct CDR3 sequences; 8.1% were seen once. The CDR3 is made up of 14 amino acids. The junction had 11 bases not matched to a gene; V was cut back by 6 bases and J by 8 bases. Germline lookup yields CDR1 SGHTA and CDR2 FQGNSA. The TCR was taken from a man younger than 30 who received the YFV17D yellow fever vaccine. This chain uses TRBV7-2 with TRBJ1-1; 8 bases are shared with TRBD1. The source was PBMCs, collected more than 35 days after the first yellow fever vaccination. CDR3 sequence: CASRQGGGRLEAFF. In nucleotides, the CDR3 is TGTGCCAGCAGACAGGGGGGGGGGCGATTGGAAGCTTTCTTT. Full variable domain (missing parts from reference TRBV7-2 and TRBJ1-1): GAGVSQSPSNKVTEKGKDVELRCDPISGHTALYWYRQSLGQGLEFLIYFQGNSAPDKSGLPSDRFSAERTGGSVSTLTIQRTQQEDSAVYLCASRQGGGRLEAFFGQGTRLTVV.